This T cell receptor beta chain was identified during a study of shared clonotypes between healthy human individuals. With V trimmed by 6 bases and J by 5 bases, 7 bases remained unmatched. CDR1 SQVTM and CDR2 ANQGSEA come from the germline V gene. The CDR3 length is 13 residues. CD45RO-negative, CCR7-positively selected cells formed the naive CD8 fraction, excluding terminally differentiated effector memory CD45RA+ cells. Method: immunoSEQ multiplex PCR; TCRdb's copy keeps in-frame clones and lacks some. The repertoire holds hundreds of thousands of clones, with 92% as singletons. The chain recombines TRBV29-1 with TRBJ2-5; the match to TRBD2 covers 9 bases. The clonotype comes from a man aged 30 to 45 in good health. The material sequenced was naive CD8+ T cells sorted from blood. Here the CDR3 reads CSVRGRAPETQYF. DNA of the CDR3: TGCAGCGTCCGCGGGAGGGCCCCGGAGACCCAGTACTTC.